This record looks at one TCR beta chain sequence and its context. This CDR3 contains 16 residues. Germline V gene data show CDR1 as SEHNR and CDR2 as FQNEAQ (reference sequence). V trimming: 2 bases; J trimming: 1 base; junction bases outside the gene matches: 3. Per the original methods: Quantification of nucleated cells was approximated via reference gene primer amplification. Assay: immunoSEQ multiplex PCR; the TCRdb copy retains only in-frame clones and omits some. The V and J calls and clone size are taken from that table; D and trimming were inferred from the DNA. The sample comprises approximately 100,000 clones, over 65% of which are singletons, and roughly 15% rests with the top ten. The data derive from a study of blood T cell repertoires in COVID-19. Study context: Specimens from acute and convalescent COVID-19 originated in the United States, Italy and Spain. The cDNA or gDNA used as material had been derived from T cells, B-cell-depleted T cells, or PBMCs.

The sequence derives from a woman in her 70s with acute or convalescent COVID-19. The V gene is TRBV7-9, the J gene TRBJ2-1; 9 positions agree with TRBD2. Sequencing was done on a sample of peripheral blood. CDR3 nucleotides: TGTGCCAGCAGCTTATTTCTAGCGGGGTCCTACAATGAGCAGTTCTTC. Translating gives CASSLFLAGSYNEQFF.